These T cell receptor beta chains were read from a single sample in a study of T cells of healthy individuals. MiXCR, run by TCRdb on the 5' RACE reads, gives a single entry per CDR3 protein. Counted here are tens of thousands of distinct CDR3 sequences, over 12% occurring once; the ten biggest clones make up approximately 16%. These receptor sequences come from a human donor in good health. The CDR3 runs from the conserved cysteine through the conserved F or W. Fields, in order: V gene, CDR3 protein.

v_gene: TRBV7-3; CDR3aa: CASSLGGTGPTGELFF
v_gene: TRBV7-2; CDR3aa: CASSSTGGIETQYF
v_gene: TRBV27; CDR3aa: CASRGWGLAGRADTQYF
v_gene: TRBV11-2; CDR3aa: CASSLVGPSRFTDTQYF
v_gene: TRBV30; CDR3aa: CAWSSTRYNSPLHF
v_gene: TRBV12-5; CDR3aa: CASGLGAYEQYF
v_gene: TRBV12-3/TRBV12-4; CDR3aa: CASSFTAAEKLFF
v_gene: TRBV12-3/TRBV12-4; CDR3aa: CASSLFGENQPQHF
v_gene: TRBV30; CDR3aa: CAWSEGAHTEAFF
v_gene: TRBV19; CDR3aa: CASSITSAGADQETQYF
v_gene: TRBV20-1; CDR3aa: CSARPPGLASEQYF
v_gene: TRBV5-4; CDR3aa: CASSLRLSAGEGYTF
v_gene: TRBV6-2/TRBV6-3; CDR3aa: CASRGGPNTGELFF
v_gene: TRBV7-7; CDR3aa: CASSKGLAQETQYF
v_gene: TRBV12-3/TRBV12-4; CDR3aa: CASSPGTSGYGYTF
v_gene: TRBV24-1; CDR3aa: CATSDSSGTSPYEQYF
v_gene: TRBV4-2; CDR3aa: CASSQDGYGTTSGLETQYF
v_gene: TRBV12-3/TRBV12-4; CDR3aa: CASSSLAGGPETQYF
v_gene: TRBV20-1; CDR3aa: CSAQDRYEQYF
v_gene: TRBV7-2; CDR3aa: CASSFGLAGVRTKNIQYF
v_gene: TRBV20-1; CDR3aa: CSASSGGAETQYF
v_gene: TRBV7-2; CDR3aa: CASSLFRTNTEAFF
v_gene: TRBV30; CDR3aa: CAWGRGGNTEAFF
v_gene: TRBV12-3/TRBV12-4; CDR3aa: CAGRGAGDTQYF
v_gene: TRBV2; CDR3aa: CASSRQDSNQPQHF
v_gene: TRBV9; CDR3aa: CASSVDNPGGDEQFF
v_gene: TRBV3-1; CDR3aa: CASSRRGSRSGNTIYF
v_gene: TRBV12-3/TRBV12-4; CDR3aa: CASRDYYEQYF
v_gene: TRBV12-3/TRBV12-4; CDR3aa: CASSLTGASEQYF
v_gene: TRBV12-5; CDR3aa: CASGLGQGYSNQPQHF
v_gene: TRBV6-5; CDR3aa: CASRGGDSEIYEQYF
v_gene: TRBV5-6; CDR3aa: CASSPGQGWTGELFF